This is a list of T cell receptor beta chains from one sample in a study of T-cell reconstitution after alpha-beta-depleted transplantation in children. TCRdb fed the PCR reads into MiXCR, producing one record per CDR3 protein. This table has roughly 150,000 distinct CDR3 sequences, over 8.5% appearing once. The sample here was PBMCs, taken before TCRalphabeta/CD19-depleted stem cell transplant. The receptors stem from a boy younger than 10 with acute myeloid leukemia, due to receive a stem cell transplant. CDR3s include the opening cysteine and the closing phenylalanine or tryptophan. Fields, in order: D gene, clone size, J gene, V gene, CDR3 protein, CDR3 DNA. D genes are given only for firm matches. Clone size, where shown, is once, few, many, or a class for clones that have expanded.

d_gene: TRBD1
abundance: many
j_gene: TRBJ1-1
v_gene: TRBV4-1
CDR3aa: CASSQPTGGNTEAFF
CDR3nt: TGCGCCAGCAGCCAGCCAACAGGGGGCAACACTGAAGCTTTCTTT

d_gene: TRBD1
abundance: many
j_gene: TRBJ2-4
v_gene: TRBV12-3/TRBV12-4
CDR3aa: CASSSDREPYF
CDR3nt: TGTGCCAGCAGCTCTGACAGGGAACCGTACTTC

d_gene: NA
abundance: NA
j_gene: TRBJ2-5
v_gene: TRBV5-6
CDR3aa: CASSPGLPSNQETQYF
CDR3nt: TGTGCCAGCAGCCCCGGGCTCCCGTCCAACCAAGAGACCCAGTACTTC

d_gene: TRBD1
abundance: many
j_gene: TRBJ2-5
v_gene: TRBV7-2
CDR3aa: CASSLLPPGQGEETQYF
CDR3nt: TGTGCCAGCAGCTTACTACCCCCGGGACAGGGAGAAGAGACCCAGTACTTC

d_gene: NA
abundance: many
j_gene: TRBJ1-2
v_gene: TRBV27
CDR3aa: CASSSPGAYGYTF
CDR3nt: TGTGCCAGCAGTTCTCCGGGGGCCTATGGCTACACCTTC

d_gene: TRBD2
abundance: many
j_gene: TRBJ2-1
v_gene: TRBV25-1
CDR3aa: CASSDPSTSGSSNEQFF
CDR3nt: TGTGCCAGCAGTGACCCTTCAACGAGCGGGAGTAGTAATGAGCAGTTCTTC

d_gene: TRBD2
abundance: many
j_gene: TRBJ2-5
v_gene: TRBV20-1
CDR3aa: CSESRLAGETQYF
CDR3nt: TGCAGTGAATCCCGACTAGCAGGGGAGACCCAGTACTTC

d_gene: NA
abundance: many
j_gene: TRBJ1-4
v_gene: TRBV4-1
CDR3aa: CASSQEATGGEKLFF
CDR3nt: TGCGCCAGCAGCCAAGAAGCCACGGGTGGGGAAAAACTGTTTTTT

d_gene: NA
abundance: many
j_gene: TRBJ2-4
v_gene: TRBV15
CDR3aa: CATSKPTLGTAKNIQYF
CDR3nt: TGTGCCACCAGCAAACCCACTCTCGGGACAGCCAAAAACATTCAGTACTTC

d_gene: TRBD2
abundance: many
j_gene: TRBJ2-3
v_gene: TRBV5-1
CDR3aa: CASSRGTSGRAVPDTQYF
CDR3nt: TGCGCCAGCAGCCGCGGGACTAGCGGGAGGGCGGTTCCAGATACGCAGTATTTT

d_gene: NA
abundance: many
j_gene: TRBJ2-7
v_gene: TRBV4-1
CDR3aa: CASSPTREETQNYEQYF
CDR3nt: TGCGCCAGCAGCCCCACAAGGGAGGAGACGCAGAACTACGAGCAGTACTTC

d_gene: TRBD2
abundance: many
j_gene: TRBJ2-7
v_gene: TRBV10-3
CDR3aa: CAISEPGLAAYEQYF
CDR3nt: TGTGCCATCAGTGAGCCAGGACTAGCGGCCTACGAGCAGTACTTC

d_gene: NA
abundance: many
j_gene: TRBJ1-1
v_gene: TRBV5-1
CDR3aa: CASIGVNTEAFF
CDR3nt: TGCGCCAGCATAGGTGTGAACACTGAAGCTTTCTTT

d_gene: TRBD2
abundance: many
j_gene: TRBJ2-1
v_gene: TRBV11-2
CDR3aa: CASSWGLAGDYNEQFF
CDR3nt: TGTGCCAGCAGCTGGGGACTAGCGGGAGACTACAATGAGCAGTTCTTC

d_gene: NA
abundance: many
j_gene: TRBJ2-1
v_gene: TRBV5-5
CDR3aa: CASSKWGEDNEQFF
CDR3nt: TGTGCCAGCAGCAAATGGGGGGAAGACAATGAGCAGTTCTTC

d_gene: TRBD2
abundance: many
j_gene: TRBJ2-5
v_gene: TRBV20-1
CDR3aa: CSARVPRGLAGQETQYF
CDR3nt: TGCAGTGCTAGAGTCCCCAGAGGATTAGCGGGGCAAGAGACCCAGTACTTC

d_gene: NA
abundance: many
j_gene: TRBJ1-1
v_gene: TRBV5-1
CDR3aa: CASSLSGGPNTEAFF
CDR3nt: TGCGCCAGCAGCTTGTCGGGGGGGCCGAACACTGAAGCTTTCTTT

d_gene: TRBD1
abundance: many
j_gene: TRBJ1-1
v_gene: TRBV3-1
CDR3aa: CASSQTGGVTEAFF
CDR3nt: TGTGCCAGCAGCCAAACAGGGGGAGTGACTGAAGCTTTCTTT

d_gene: NA
abundance: many
j_gene: TRBJ2-3
v_gene: TRBV11-2
CDR3aa: CASSSETGAGPSTDTQYF
CDR3nt: TGTGCCAGCAGCTCCGAAACGGGGGCAGGACCTAGCACAGATACGCAGTATTTT

d_gene: NA
abundance: many
j_gene: TRBJ1-1
v_gene: TRBV27
CDR3aa: CASGQSGRNTEAFF
CDR3nt: TGTGCCAGCGGCCAATCTGGGCGTAACACTGAAGCTTTCTTT

d_gene: TRBD2
abundance: many
j_gene: TRBJ2-5
v_gene: TRBV28
CDR3aa: CASTAGAAHQETQYF
CDR3nt: TGTGCCAGCACCGCGGGAGCCGCGCACCAAGAGACCCAGTACTTC

d_gene: TRBD2
abundance: many
j_gene: TRBJ2-3
v_gene: TRBV24-1
CDR3aa: CATSDTTGTSGPTDTQYF
CDR3nt: TGTGCCACCAGTGATACCACCGGGACTAGCGGACCCACAGATACGCAGTATTTT

d_gene: NA
abundance: many
j_gene: TRBJ1-3
v_gene: TRBV29-1
CDR3aa: CSVKITGLTGNTIYF
CDR3nt: TGCAGCGTTAAAATAACAGGGTTGACTGGAAACACCATATATTTT

d_gene: TRBD1
abundance: NA
j_gene: TRBJ2-7
v_gene: TRBV20-1
CDR3aa: CSAGPWDRANSYEQYF
CDR3nt: TGCAGTGCTGGACCTTGGGACAGGGCGAACTCCTACGAGCAGTACTTC

d_gene: TRBD1
abundance: many
j_gene: TRBJ1-2
v_gene: TRBV6-1
CDR3aa: CAIGQGGANYGYTF
CDR3nt: TGTGCCATAGGACAGGGGGGAGCTAACTATGGCTACACCTTC

d_gene: TRBD1
abundance: NA
j_gene: TRBJ2-7
v_gene: TRBV5-1
CDR3aa: CASSLDRDRLEQYF
CDR3nt: TGCGCCAGCAGCTTGGACCGGGACAGACTCGAGCAGTACTTC

d_gene: NA
abundance: many
j_gene: TRBJ2-2
v_gene: TRBV5-1
CDR3aa: CASSNRDTGELFF
CDR3nt: TGCGCCAGCAGTAACAGGGATACCGGGGAGCTGTTTTTT

d_gene: NA
abundance: many
j_gene: TRBJ2-3
v_gene: TRBV5-1
CDR3aa: CASSLEGVGTDTQYF
CDR3nt: TGCGCCAGCAGCTTGGAAGGGGTCGGCACAGATACGCAGTATTTT

d_gene: TRBD2
abundance: many
j_gene: TRBJ2-1
v_gene: TRBV11-1
CDR3aa: CASSSPEPERESWNEQFF
CDR3nt: TGTGCCAGCAGCTCCCCCGAACCGGAGCGGGAGTCGTGGAATGAGCAGTTCTTC

d_gene: NA
abundance: many
j_gene: TRBJ2-2
v_gene: TRBV5-1
CDR3aa: CASSLEGINTGELFF
CDR3nt: TGCGCCAGCAGCTTGGAGGGGATAAACACCGGGGAGCTGTTTTTT

d_gene: TRBD2
abundance: many
j_gene: TRBJ2-5
v_gene: TRBV3-1
CDR3aa: CASSQEGLASETQYF
CDR3nt: TGTGCCAGCAGCCAAGAGGGACTAGCGTCAGAGACCCAGTACTTC

d_gene: NA
abundance: many
j_gene: TRBJ2-1
v_gene: TRBV20-1
CDR3aa: CSARDSQTYRNEQFF
CDR3nt: TGCAGTGCTAGGGATTCGCAGACTTATCGGAATGAGCAGTTCTTC

d_gene: NA
abundance: many
j_gene: TRBJ1-4
v_gene: TRBV12-3/TRBV12-4
CDR3aa: CASSWGEKLFF
CDR3nt: TGTGCCAGCAGTTGGGGTGAAAAACTGTTTTTT

d_gene: TRBD1
abundance: many
j_gene: TRBJ2-7
v_gene: TRBV9
CDR3aa: CASSAEQGALVNEQYF
CDR3nt: TGTGCCAGCAGCGCAGAACAGGGGGCGCTGGTAAACGAGCAGTACTTC

d_gene: NA
abundance: many
j_gene: TRBJ2-3
v_gene: TRBV29-1
CDR3aa: CSTGRDGTDTQYF
CDR3nt: TGCAGCACGGGTCGGGATGGCACAGATACGCAGTATTTT

d_gene: TRBD1
abundance: many
j_gene: TRBJ1-4
v_gene: TRBV28
CDR3aa: CASSLDRQGADEKLFF
CDR3nt: TGTGCCAGCAGTTTGGACCGACAGGGGGCGGATGAAAAACTGTTTTTT

d_gene: NA
abundance: many
j_gene: TRBJ1-5
v_gene: TRBV20-1
CDR3aa: CSARASLVYSNQPQHF
CDR3nt: TGCAGTGCTAGAGCCTCTTTAGTATATAGCAATCAGCCCCAGCATTTT

d_gene: TRBD2
abundance: many
j_gene: TRBJ2-1
v_gene: TRBV4-2
CDR3aa: CASSQALAGDFYNEQFF
CDR3nt: TGTGCCAGCAGCCAAGCACTAGCGGGAGACTTCTACAATGAGCAGTTCTTC

d_gene: TRBD1
abundance: many
j_gene: TRBJ1-2
v_gene: TRBV6-5
CDR3aa: CASSYSRGQGVGGYTF
CDR3nt: TGTGCCAGCAGTTACAGCCGTGGGCAGGGGGTGGGTGGCTACACCTTC

d_gene: NA
abundance: many
j_gene: TRBJ2-2
v_gene: TRBV10-3
CDR3aa: CATAPVTGELFF
CDR3nt: TGTGCCACCGCACCCGTCACCGGGGAGCTGTTTTTT

d_gene: TRBD2
abundance: many
j_gene: TRBJ2-3
v_gene: TRBV7-3
CDR3aa: CASSLPSLAGVGDTQYF
CDR3nt: TGTGCCAGCAGCCTACCTTCCCTAGCGGGAGTTGGTGATACGCAGTATTTT

d_gene: NA
abundance: many
j_gene: TRBJ1-2
v_gene: TRBV7-8
CDR3aa: CASSLRRALRDYGYTF
CDR3nt: TGTGCCAGCAGCTTAAGAAGGGCTTTAAGGGACTATGGCTACACCTTC

d_gene: NA
abundance: many
j_gene: TRBJ1-2
v_gene: TRBV5-1
CDR3aa: CASSFSPRGKGGYTF
CDR3nt: TGCGCCAGCAGCTTCTCCCCCAGGGGTAAAGGTGGCTACACCTTC

d_gene: TRBD1
abundance: many
j_gene: TRBJ1-2
v_gene: TRBV12-3/TRBV12-4
CDR3aa: CASGQVLFRTF
CDR3nt: TGTGCCAGCGGACAGGTTTTATTTCGCACCTTC

d_gene: TRBD1
abundance: many
j_gene: TRBJ2-7
v_gene: TRBV20-1
CDR3aa: CSASPGRGRNEQYF
CDR3nt: TGCAGTGCTAGTCCTGGCAGGGGGCGAAACGAGCAGTACTTC

d_gene: NA
abundance: many
j_gene: TRBJ2-1
v_gene: TRBV3-1
CDR3aa: CASSTGLSGANEQFF
CDR3nt: TGTGCCAGCAGCACGGGACTATCAGGGGCTAATGAGCAGTTCTTC

d_gene: NA
abundance: many
j_gene: TRBJ1-1
v_gene: TRBV7-6
CDR3aa: CASSLGEGGTEAFF
CDR3nt: TGTGCCAGCAGCTTAGGCGAGGGGGGCACTGAAGCTTTCTTT

d_gene: TRBD1
abundance: many
j_gene: TRBJ1-1
v_gene: TRBV12-3/TRBV12-4
CDR3aa: CASSLELGQGVFGAEAFF
CDR3nt: TGTGCCAGCAGTTTAGAGCTGGGACAGGGGGTTTTCGGCGCTGAAGCTTTCTTT

d_gene: NA
abundance: many
j_gene: TRBJ1-3
v_gene: TRBV20-1
CDR3aa: CSAGSGWGNTIYF
CDR3nt: TGCAGTGCGGGCAGCGGATGGGGGAACACCATATATTTT

d_gene: NA
abundance: few
j_gene: TRBJ1-4
v_gene: TRBV21-1
CDR3aa: CASSNCSETNEKLFF
CDR3nt: TGTGCCAGCAGCAATTGTAGCGAAACTAATGAAAAACTGTTTTTT

d_gene: TRBD1
abundance: NA
j_gene: TRBJ1-1
v_gene: TRBV29-1
CDR3aa: CSADRAMNTEAFF
CDR3nt: TGCAGCGCCGACAGGGCTATGAACACTGAAGCTTTCTTT

d_gene: TRBD1
abundance: many
j_gene: TRBJ1-2
v_gene: TRBV20-1
CDR3aa: CSPGNTGTGGAYGYTF
CDR3nt: TGCAGTCCGGGAAATACCGGGACAGGGGGCGCATATGGCTACACCTTC

d_gene: NA
abundance: many
j_gene: TRBJ2-1
v_gene: TRBV11-2
CDR3aa: CASSPTTSPYNEQFF
CDR3nt: TGTGCCAGCAGCCCGACTACTAGTCCCTACAATGAGCAGTTCTTC

d_gene: NA
abundance: NA
j_gene: TRBJ1-2
v_gene: TRBV29-1
CDR3aa: CSIRARDYGYTF
CDR3nt: TGCAGTATCCGGGCCAGGGACTATGGCTACACCTTC

d_gene: TRBD1
abundance: many
j_gene: TRBJ2-7
v_gene: TRBV9
CDR3aa: CASSVSGRGLPYEQYF
CDR3nt: TGTGCCAGCAGCGTAAGCGGCAGGGGGCTCCCCTACGAGCAGTACTTC

d_gene: NA
abundance: many
j_gene: TRBJ2-3
v_gene: TRBV5-1
CDR3aa: CASGGSERRLF
CDR3nt: TGCGCCAGCGGCGGGTCCGAACGGCGGTTGTTT

d_gene: NA
abundance: many
j_gene: TRBJ1-1
v_gene: TRBV5-1
CDR3aa: CASSPGAQNTEAFF
CDR3nt: TGCGCCAGCAGCCCGGGGGCACAGAACACTGAAGCTTTCTTT